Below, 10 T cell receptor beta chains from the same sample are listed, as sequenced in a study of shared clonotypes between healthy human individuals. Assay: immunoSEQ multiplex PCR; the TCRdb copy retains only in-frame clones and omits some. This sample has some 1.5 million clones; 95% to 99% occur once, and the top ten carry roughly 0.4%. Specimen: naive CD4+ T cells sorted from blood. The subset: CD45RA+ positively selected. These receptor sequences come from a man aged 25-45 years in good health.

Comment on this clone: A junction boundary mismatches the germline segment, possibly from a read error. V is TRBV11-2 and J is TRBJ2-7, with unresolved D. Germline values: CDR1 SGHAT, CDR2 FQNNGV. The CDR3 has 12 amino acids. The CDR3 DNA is TGTGCCAGCAGCTTGGTTCGGGCGACCTTCTCCTTC. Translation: CASSLVRATFSF.

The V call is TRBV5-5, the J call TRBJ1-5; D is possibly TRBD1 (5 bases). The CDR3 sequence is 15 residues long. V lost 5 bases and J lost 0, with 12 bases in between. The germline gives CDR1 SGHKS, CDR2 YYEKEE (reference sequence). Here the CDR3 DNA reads TGTGCCAGCAGTCCGGGGGATTATAGCAATCAGCCCCAGCATTTT. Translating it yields CASSPGDYSNQPQHF.

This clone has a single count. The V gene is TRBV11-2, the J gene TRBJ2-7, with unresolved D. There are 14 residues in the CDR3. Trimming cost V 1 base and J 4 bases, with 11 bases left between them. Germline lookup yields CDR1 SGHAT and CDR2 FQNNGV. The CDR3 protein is CASSLVLGLYEQYF. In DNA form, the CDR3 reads TGTGCCAGCAGCTTAGTACTGGGCCTTTACGAGCAGTACTTC.

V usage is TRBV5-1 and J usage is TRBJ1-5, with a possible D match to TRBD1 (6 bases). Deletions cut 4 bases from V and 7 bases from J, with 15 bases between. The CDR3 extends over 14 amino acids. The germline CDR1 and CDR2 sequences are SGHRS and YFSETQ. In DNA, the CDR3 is TGCGCCAGCAGCCCCGGGGGGCGGGGCCAGCCCCAGCATTTT. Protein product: CASSPGGRGQPQHF.

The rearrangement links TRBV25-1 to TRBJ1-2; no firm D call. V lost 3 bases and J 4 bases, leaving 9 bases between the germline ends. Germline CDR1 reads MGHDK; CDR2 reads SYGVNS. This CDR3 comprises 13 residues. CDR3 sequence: CASSEGLSYGYTF. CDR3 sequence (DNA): TGTGCCAGCAGTGAGGGGTTAAGCTATGGCTACACCTTC.

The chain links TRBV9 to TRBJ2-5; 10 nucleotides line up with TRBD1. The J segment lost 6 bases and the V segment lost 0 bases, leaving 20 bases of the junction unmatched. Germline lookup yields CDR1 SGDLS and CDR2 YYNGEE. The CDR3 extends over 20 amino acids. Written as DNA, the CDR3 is TGTGCCAGCAGCGTAGGTTTAATTGGTGGTCCGACAGGGGGCATAAAGACCCAGTACTTC. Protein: CASSVGLIGGPTGGIKTQYF.

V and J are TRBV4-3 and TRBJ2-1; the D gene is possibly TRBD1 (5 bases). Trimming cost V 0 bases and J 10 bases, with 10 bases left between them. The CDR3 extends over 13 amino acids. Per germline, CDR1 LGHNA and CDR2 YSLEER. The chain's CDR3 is CASSQDRGREQFF. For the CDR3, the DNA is TGCGCCAGCAGCCAAGATAGGGGAAGAGAGCAGTTCTTC.

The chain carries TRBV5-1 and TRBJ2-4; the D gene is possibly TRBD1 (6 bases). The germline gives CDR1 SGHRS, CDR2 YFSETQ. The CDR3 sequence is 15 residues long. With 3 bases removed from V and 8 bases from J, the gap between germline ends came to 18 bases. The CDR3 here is CASSSSPGQNDIQYF. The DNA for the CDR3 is TGCGCCAGCAGCTCAAGTCCGGGACAAAACGACATTCAGTACTTC.

The CDR3 nucleotides are TGTGCCAGCAGCATCCAAACGGAGAACACTGAAGCTTTCTTT. It is translated as CASSIQTENTEAFF. This chain connects TRBV9 to TRBJ1-1; D remains ambiguous. The CDR3 runs 14 residues. Germline V gene data show CDR1 as SGDLS and CDR2 as YYNGEE. Trimming removed 4 bases from V and 1 base from J, with 11 bases in between.

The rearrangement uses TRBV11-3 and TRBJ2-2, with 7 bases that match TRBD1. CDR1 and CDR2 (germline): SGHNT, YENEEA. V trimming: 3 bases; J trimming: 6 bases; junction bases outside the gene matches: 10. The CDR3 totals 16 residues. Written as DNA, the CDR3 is TGTGCCAGCAGCTTTCGTCAGCAGGGGGTGGCCGGGGAGCTGTTTTTT. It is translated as CASSFRQQGVAGELFF.